This record concerns one T cell receptor (beta chain) sequence. Profiled with immunoSEQ multiplex PCR; TCRdb holds only in-frame clones, not every one. The sample contains roughly 250,000 clones, approximately 85% of which appear only once. These data are taken from a study of blood T cell repertoires in COVID-19. The wider study: COVID-19 samples, acute and convalescent, were from the United States, Italy and Spain. PBMCs, B-cell-depleted T cells, or T cells provided the cDNA or gDNA that made up the material.

Sample: peripheral blood. The source is a man between 45 and 60 years old with acute or convalescent COVID-19.

This chain's CDR3 is CASSLGGGSYNEQFF. CDR3 in DNA: TGTGCCAGCAGCTTGGGAGGGGGCTCCTACAATGAGCAGTTCTTC. The rearrangement links TRBV5-6 to TRBJ2-1, with D possibly being TRBD1 (6 bases). V lost 0 bases and J lost 0, with 7 bases in between. Germline V CDR1 and CDR2: SGHDT, YYEEEE. The CDR3 has 15 residues.